This T cell receptor (beta chain) was found in a study of T cells in Graves' hyperthyroidism and ophthalmopathy. Study-wide points: Researchers report that a 13 V-J model separated ophthalmopathy from stable hyperthyroidism. In blood, most of the thyroid clonotypes expanded above 0.001 were also present.

This clonotype was seen at least ten times. What it binds is not known. The CDR3 is made up of 12 amino acids. V lost 8 bases and J lost 5, with 9 bases in between. The TCR beta CDR3 regions underwent amplification using RNA transcripts as the source. Initially, a first-round RT-PCR of the TCR CDR3 employed the HTBI primer set. MiXCR was run by TCRdb on the multiplex PCR reads, yielding one entry per CDR3 protein. Of 600,000 to 800,000 distinct CDR3 sequences listed, 30% to 40% are singletons. Newly diagnosed hyperthyroidism patients aged 18 to 65 years had disease lasting under 2 months. The V and J genes are TRBV12-3 or TRBV12-4 and TRBJ2-2; unclear D gene. The TCR was taken from a woman between 35 and 50 years old with Graves' hyperthyroidism. The sequenced sample was blood. Here the CDR3 reads CASSTRTGELFF. The CDR3 DNA reads TGTGCCAGCTCCACCCGGACCGGGGAGCTGTTTTTT.